This TCR beta chain was sequenced for a study of blood T cell repertoires in COVID-19. Study at large: The United States, Italy and Spain supplied acute and convalescent COVID-19 samples. Sources were T cells, B-cell-depleted T cells, or PBMCs; the material itself was cDNA or gDNA.

Authors' processing steps: From reference gene primer amplification, estimates of nucleated cell counts were derived. This table comes from immunoSEQ multiplex PCR, and its TCRdb copy is limited to in-frame clones, with some not included. V, J and clone size are those of that table, while D and trimming were read from the DNA. This table has some 74,000 clones, 65% to 85% appearing once. The TCR sequence derives from a woman of 80 years or more with active or convalescent COVID-19. The specimen was peripheral blood.

CDR3 in DNA: TGCGCCAGCAGCCCCGGGATTAGCGGGGGGGACAATGAGCAGTTCTTC. It codes for CASSPGISGGDNEQFF. The rearrangement uses TRBV4-1 and TRBJ2-1, with 11 positions matching TRBD2. Germline CDR1 and CDR2: MGHRA and YSYEKL. J was trimmed by 5 bases and V by 4 bases; bases with no gene match: 7. This CDR3 region has 16 residues.